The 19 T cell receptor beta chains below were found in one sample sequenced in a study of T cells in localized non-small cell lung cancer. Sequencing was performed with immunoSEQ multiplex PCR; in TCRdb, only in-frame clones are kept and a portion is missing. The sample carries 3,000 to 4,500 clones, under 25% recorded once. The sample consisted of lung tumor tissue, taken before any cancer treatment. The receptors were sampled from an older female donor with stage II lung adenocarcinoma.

This chain's CDR3 is CASSMPGTSGSYTGELFF. Written as DNA, the CDR3 is TGTGCCAGCAGCATGCCCGGGACTAGCGGGAGTTACACCGGGGAGCTGTTTTTT. The chain combines TRBV9 with TRBJ2-2; 14 nucleotides align to TRBD2. Germline V gene data show CDR1 as SGDLS and CDR2 as YYNGEE. Trimming removed 4 bases from V and 3 bases from J; junction bases left unmatched: 8. There are 18 residues in the CDR3.

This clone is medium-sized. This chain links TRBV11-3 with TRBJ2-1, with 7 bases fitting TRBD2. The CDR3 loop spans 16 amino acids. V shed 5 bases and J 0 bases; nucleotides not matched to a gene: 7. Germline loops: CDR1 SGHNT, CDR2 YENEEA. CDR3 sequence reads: CASSIEAGRSYNEQFF. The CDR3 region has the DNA TGTGCCAGCAGCATTGAAGCGGGACGCTCCTACAATGAGCAGTTCTTC.

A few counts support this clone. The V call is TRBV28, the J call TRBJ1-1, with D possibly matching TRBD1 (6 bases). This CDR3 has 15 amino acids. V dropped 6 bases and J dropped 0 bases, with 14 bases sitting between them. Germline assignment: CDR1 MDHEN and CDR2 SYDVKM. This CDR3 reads CASSPIQGLNTEAFF. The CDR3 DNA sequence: TGTGCCAGCAGCCCAATACAGGGATTGAACACTGAAGCTTTCTTT. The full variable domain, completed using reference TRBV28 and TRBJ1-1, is DVKVTQSSRYLVKRTGEKVFLECVQDMDHENMFWYRQDPGLGLRLIYFSYDVKMKEKGDIPEGYSVSREKKERFSLILESASTNQTSMYLCASSPIQGLNTEAFFGQGTRLTVV.

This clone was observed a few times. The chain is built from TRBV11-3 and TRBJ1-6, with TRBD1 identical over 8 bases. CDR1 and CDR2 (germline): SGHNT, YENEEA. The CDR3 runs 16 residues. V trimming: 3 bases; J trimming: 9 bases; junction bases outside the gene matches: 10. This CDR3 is CASSLGQGARSSPLHF. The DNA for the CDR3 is TGTGCCAGCAGCTTGGGGCAGGGGGCGCGAAGTTCACCCCTCCACTTT.

The CDR3 loop reads CASSQTIGGRGNEQYF. In DNA form, the CDR3 reads TGTGCCAGCAGCCAAACCATAGGAGGGAGAGGGAACGAGCAGTACTTC. V gene TRBV11-3 combines with J gene TRBJ2-7, with D possibly matching TRBD2 (6 bases). V lost 5 bases and J 5 bases, leaving 22 bases between the germline ends. This CDR3 is 16 amino acids long. Germline values: CDR1 SGHNT, CDR2 YENEEA.

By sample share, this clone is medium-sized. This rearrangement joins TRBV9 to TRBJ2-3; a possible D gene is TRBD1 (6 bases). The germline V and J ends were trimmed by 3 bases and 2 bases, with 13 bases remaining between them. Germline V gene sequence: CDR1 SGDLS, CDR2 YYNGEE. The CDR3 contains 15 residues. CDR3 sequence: CASSGGAGDTDTQYF. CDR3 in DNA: TGTGCCAGCAGCGGAGGGGCAGGGGACACAGATACGCAGTATTTT.

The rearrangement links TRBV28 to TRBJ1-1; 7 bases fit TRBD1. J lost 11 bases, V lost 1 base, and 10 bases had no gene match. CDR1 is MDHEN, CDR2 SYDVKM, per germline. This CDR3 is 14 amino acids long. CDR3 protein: CASSLSGARGYAFF. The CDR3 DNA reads TGTGCCAGCAGTTTATCGGGAGCCAGGGGGTACGCTTTCTTT.

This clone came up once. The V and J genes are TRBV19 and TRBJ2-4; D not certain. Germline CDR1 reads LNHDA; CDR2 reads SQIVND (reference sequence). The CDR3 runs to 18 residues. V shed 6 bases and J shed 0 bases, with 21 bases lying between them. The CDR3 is CASSAAPGDPLAKNIQYF. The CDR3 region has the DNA TGTGCCAGTAGCGCCGCTCCGGGCGACCCTTTAGCCAAAAACATTCAGTACTTC.

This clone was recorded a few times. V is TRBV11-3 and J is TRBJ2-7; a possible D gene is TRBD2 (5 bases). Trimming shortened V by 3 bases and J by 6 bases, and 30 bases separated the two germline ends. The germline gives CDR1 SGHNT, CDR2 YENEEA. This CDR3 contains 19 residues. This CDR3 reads CASSLSVLDPATDIREQYF. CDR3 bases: TGTGCCAGCAGCTTGTCAGTACTAGACCCCGCCACAGACATACGCGAGCAGTACTTC.

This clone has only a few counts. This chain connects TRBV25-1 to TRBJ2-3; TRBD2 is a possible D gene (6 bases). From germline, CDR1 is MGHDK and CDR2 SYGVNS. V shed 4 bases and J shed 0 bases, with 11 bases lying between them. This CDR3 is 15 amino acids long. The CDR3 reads CASSGYSGSTDTQYF. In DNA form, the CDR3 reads TGTGCCAGCAGTGGCTATAGCGGAAGCACAGATACGCAGTATTTT.

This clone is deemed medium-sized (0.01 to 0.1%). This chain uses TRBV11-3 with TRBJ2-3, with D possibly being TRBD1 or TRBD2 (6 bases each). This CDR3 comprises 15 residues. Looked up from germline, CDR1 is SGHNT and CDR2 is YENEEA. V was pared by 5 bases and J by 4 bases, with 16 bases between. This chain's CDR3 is CASSRGGSGSDTQYF. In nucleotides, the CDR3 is TGTGCCAGCAGCCGAGGGGGGTCAGGGTCAGATACGCAGTATTTT.

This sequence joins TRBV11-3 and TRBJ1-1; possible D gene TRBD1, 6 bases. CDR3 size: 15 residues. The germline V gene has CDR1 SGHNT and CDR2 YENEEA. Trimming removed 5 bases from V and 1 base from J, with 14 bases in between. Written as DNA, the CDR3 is TGTGCCAGCAGCCCGTTTCTCAGGGGGAACACTGAAGCTTTCTTT. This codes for CASSPFLRGNTEAFF. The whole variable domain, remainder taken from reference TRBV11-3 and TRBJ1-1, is EAGVVQSPRYKIIEKKQPVAFWCNPISGHNTLYWYLQNLGQGPELLIRYENEEAVDDSQLPKDRFSAERLKGVDSTLKIQPAELGDSAVYLCASSPFLRGNTEAFFGQGTRLTVV.

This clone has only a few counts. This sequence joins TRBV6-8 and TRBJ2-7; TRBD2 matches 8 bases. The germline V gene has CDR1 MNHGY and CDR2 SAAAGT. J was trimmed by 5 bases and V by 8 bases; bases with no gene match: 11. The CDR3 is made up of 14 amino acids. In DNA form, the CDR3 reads TGTGCCAGCCCCGAACCGGGGGGGAGCAACGAGCAGTACTTC. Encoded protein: CASPEPGGSNEQYF.

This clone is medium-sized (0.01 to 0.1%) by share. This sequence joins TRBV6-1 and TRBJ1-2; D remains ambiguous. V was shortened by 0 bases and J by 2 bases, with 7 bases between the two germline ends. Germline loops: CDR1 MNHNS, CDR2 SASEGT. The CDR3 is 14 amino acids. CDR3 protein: CASSEAWGNYGYTF. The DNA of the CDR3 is TGTGCCAGCAGTGAAGCGTGGGGAAACTATGGCTACACCTTC.

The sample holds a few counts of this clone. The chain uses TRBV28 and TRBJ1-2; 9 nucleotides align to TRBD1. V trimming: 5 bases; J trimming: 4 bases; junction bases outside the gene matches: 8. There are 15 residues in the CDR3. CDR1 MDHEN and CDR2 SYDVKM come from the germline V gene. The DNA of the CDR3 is TGTGCCAGCAGTGCGGCGGGACAGGGTGCCTATGGCTACACCTTC. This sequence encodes CASSAAGQGAYGYTF.

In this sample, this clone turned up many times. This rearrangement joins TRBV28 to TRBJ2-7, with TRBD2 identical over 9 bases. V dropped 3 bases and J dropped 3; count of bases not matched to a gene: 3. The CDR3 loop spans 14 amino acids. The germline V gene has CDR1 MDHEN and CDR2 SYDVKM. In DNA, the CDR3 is TGTGCCAGCAGTTTGGCGGGGGGGGTCTACGAGCAGTACTTC. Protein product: CASSLAGGVYEQYF.

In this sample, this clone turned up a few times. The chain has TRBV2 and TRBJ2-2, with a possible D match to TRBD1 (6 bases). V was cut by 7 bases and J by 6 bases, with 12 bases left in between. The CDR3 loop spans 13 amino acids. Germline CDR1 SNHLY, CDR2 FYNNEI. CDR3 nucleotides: TGTGCCAGCAAAAGGGGGTTGGCCGGGGAGCTGTTTTTT. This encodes CASKRGLAGELFF.

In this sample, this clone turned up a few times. Written as DNA, the CDR3 is TGTGCCAGCAGTTATACCAGGGGAAACACTGAAGCTTTCTTT. Protein product: CASSYTRGNTEAFF. This chain links TRBV9 with TRBJ1-1; D possibly corresponds to TRBD1 (6 bases). Trimming took 5 bases from V and 2 from J, leaving 13 bases between them. CDR3 length: 14 residues. CDR1 SGDLS and CDR2 YYNGEE come from the germline V gene. Full variable domain (rest looked up from reference TRBV9 and TRBJ1-1): DSGVTQTPKHLITATGQRVTLRCSPRSGDLSVYWYQQSLDQGLQFLIQYYNGEERAKGNILERFSAQQFPDLHSELNLSSLELGDSALYFCASSYTRGNTEAFFGQGTRLTVV.

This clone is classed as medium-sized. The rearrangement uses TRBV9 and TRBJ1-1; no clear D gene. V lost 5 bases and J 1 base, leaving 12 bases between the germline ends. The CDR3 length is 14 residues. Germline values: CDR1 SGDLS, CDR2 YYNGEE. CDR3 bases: TGTGCCAGCAGTGGCCGGTTCGAGAACACTGAAGCTTTCTTT. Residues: CASSGRFENTEAFF.